These 11 T cell receptor beta chains were all obtained from the same sample, sequenced in a study of T cells after yellow fever vaccination. TCRdb used MiXCR to reprocess the 5' RACE reads, holding one entry per CDR3 protein. The table includes under 500,000 distinct CDR3 sequences, around a sixth detected once. The specimen was PBMCs, collected before the yellow fever booster vaccination. The receptors stem from a man aged 18 to 30 who received the YFV17D yellow fever vaccine.

The chain is built from TRBV27 and TRBJ2-5, with D possibly being TRBD2 (6 bases). From germline, CDR1 is MNHEY and CDR2 SMNVEV (reference sequence). Trimming pared 4 bases from V and 4 bases from J, leaving 16 bases between. The CDR3 spans 15 residues. The CDR3 sequence is CASSWGDRGVETQYF. Here the CDR3 DNA reads TGTGCCAGCAGTTGGGGCGATCGCGGGGTAGAGACCCAGTACTTC.

This clonotype appeared a few times. This chain connects TRBV27 to TRBJ1-2; 12 nucleotides line up with TRBD1. The CDR3 runs 14 residues. V lost 6 bases to trimming and J lost 8 bases; unmatched junction nucleotides: 7. The V gene's germline CDR1 is MNHEY and CDR2 SMNVEV (reference sequence). As DNA, the CDR3 is TGTGCCAGCAGGGACCTTGGGACAGGGGGCGGCTACACCTTC. It encodes CASRDLGTGGGYTF.

This clonotype turned up a few times. The V and J genes are TRBV10-3 and TRBJ2-5; D unclear. Germline loops: CDR1 ENHRY, CDR2 SYGVKD. The germline V and J ends were trimmed by 2 bases and 3 bases, with 10 bases remaining between them. The CDR3 covers 14 residues. CDR3 region: CAISERWIKETQYF. Here the CDR3 DNA reads TGTGCCATCAGTGAGAGGTGGATTAAAGAGACCCAGTACTTC.

This clonotype was picked up a small number of times. The chain links TRBV7-2 to TRBJ2-5; TRBD2 matches 8 bases. Germline V gives CDR1 SGHTA, CDR2 FQGNSA. The CDR3 totals 14 residues. V shed 1 base and J 8 bases; nucleotides not matched to a gene: 6. The CDR3 sequence is CASSLETGGETQYF. CDR3 in DNA: TGTGCCAGCAGCTTAGAGACGGGGGGGGAAACCCAGTACTTC.

V and J are TRBV7-2 and TRBJ2-5; possible D gene TRBD1, 6 bases. This CDR3 contains 14 residues. Germline loops: CDR1 SGHTA, CDR2 FQGNSA. Trimming removed 6 bases from V and 5 bases from J, with 16 bases in between. CDR3 region: CASSLGTQPETQYF. In nucleotides, the CDR3 is TGTGCCAGCAGTCTAGGGACACAGCCGGAGACCCAGTACTTC.

The chain has TRBV28 and TRBJ2-5; 9 nucleotides agree with TRBD1. Germline V gene sequence: CDR1 MDHEN, CDR2 SYDVKM. The CDR3 runs to 14 residues. V gave up 6 bases and J gave up 5 bases; unmatched junction bases: 7. The CDR3 DNA follows: TGTGCCAGCAGACCACAGGGGGCATTGGAGACCCAGTACTTC. The encoded protein is CASRPQGALETQYF.

This clonotype has only a few counts. This chain joins TRBV29-1 and TRBJ2-5, with D possibly TRBD1 on 6 matching bases. Trimming took 3 bases from V and 9 from J, leaving 17 bases between them. CDR1 SQVTM and CDR2 ANQGSEA come from the germline V gene. The CDR3 has 13 amino acids. The CDR3 DNA is TGCAGCGTTGAGAGACAGTCCCCAGGGGCCCAGTACTTC. Protein product: CSVERQSPGAQYF.

This clonotype was counted between two and nine times. V usage is TRBV9 and J usage is TRBJ2-3; 7 nucleotides align to TRBD1. Germline assignment: CDR1 SGDLS and CDR2 YYNGEE. V gave up 0 bases and J gave up 3 bases; unmatched junction bases: 10. The CDR3 runs to 17 residues. The CDR3 nucleotides read TGTGCCAGCAGCGTAGACGGCAGGACAGGCCTAACAGATACGCAGTATTTT. It is translated as CASSVDGRTGLTDTQYF.

The J gene is TRBJ2-7, the V gene TRBV7-8; D could derive from TRBD1 or TRBD2 (5 bases each). The CDR3 sequence is 14 residues long. Germline CDR1 SGHVS, CDR2 FQNEAQ. Trimming took off 5 bases at V and 9 bases at J, with 20 bases between the two ends. CDR3 in amino acids: CASSNPGTDARQYF. CDR3 nucleotide sequence: TGTGCCAGCAGCAACCCGGGGACGGACGCTAGGCAGTACTTC. The variable domain in full, completed from reference TRBV7-8 and TRBJ2-7, reads GAGVSQSPRYKVAKRGQDVALRCDPISGHVSLFWYQQALGQGPEFLTYFQNEAQLDKSGLPSDRFFAERPEGSVSTLKIQRTQQEDSAVYLCASSNPGTDARQYFGPGTRLTVT.

This chain uses TRBV10-1 with TRBJ2-2; perhaps TRBD2 as D (6 bases). In germline, CDR1 is WNHNN, CDR2 SYGVQD (reference sequence). CDR3 length equals 17 residues. Trimming left V 6 bases short and J 0 bases short, with 17 bases between. The CDR3 region has the DNA TGCGCCAGCAGCCCATCGGGACTGTCCGCGAACACCGGGGAGCTGTTTTTT. It yields the protein CASSPSGLSANTGELFF.

This chain uses TRBV5-1 with TRBJ2-7; TRBD1 matches 8 bases. The CDR3 runs to 19 residues. The germline CDR1 and CDR2 sequences are SGHRS and YFSETQ. Germline trimming cut 1 base from V and 0 bases from J; bases unmatched to any gene: 15. The chain's CDR3 is CASSLYSAGTGDGSYEQYF. CDR3 coding DNA: TGCGCCAGCAGCTTGTATAGTGCTGGGACAGGTGATGGCTCCTACGAGCAGTACTTC.